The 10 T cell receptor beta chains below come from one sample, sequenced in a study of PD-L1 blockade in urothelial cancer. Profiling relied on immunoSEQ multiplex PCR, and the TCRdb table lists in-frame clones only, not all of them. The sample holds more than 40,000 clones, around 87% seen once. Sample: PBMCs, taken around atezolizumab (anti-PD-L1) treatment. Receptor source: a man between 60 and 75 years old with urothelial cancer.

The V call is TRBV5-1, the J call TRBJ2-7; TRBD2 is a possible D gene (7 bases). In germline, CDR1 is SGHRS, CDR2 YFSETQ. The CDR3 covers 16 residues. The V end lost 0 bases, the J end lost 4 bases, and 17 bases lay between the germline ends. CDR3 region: CASSLALQGGTYEQYF. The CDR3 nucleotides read TGCGCCAGCAGCTTGGCATTACAGGGAGGGACTTACGAGCAGTACTTC. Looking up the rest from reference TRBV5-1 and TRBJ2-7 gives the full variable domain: KAGVTQTPRYLIKTRGQQVTLSCSPISGHRSVSWYQQTPGQGLQFLFEYFSETQRNKGNFPGRFSGRQFSNSRSEMNVSTLELGDSALYLCASSLALQGGTYEQYFGPGTRLTVT.

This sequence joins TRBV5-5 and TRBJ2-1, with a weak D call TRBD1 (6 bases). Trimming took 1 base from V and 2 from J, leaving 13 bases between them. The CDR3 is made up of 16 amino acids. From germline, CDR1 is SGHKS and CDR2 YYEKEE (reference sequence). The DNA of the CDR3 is TGTGCCAGCAGCTTGTTGGGGGCTATCGCCTACAATGAGCAGTTCTTC. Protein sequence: CASSLLGAIAYNEQFF. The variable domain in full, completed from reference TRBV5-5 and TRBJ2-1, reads DAGVTQSPTHLIKTRGQQVTLRCSPISGHKSVSWYQQVLGQGPQFIFQYYEKEERGRGNFPDRFSARQFPNYSSELNVNALLLGDSALYLCASSLLGAIAYNEQFFGPGTRLTVL.

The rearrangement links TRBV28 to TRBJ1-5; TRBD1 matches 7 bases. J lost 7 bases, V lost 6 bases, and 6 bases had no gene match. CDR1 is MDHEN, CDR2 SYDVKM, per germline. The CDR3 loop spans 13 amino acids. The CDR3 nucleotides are TGTGCCAGCAGGGGGACAGCTGAGCAGCCCCAGCATTTT. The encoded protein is CASRGTAEQPQHF.

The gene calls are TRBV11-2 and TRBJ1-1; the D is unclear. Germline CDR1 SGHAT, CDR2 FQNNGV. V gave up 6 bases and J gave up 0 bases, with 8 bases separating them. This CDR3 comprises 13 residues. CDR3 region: CASRFQMNTEAFF. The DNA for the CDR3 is TGTGCCAGCAGATTTCAGATGAACACTGAAGCTTTCTTT.

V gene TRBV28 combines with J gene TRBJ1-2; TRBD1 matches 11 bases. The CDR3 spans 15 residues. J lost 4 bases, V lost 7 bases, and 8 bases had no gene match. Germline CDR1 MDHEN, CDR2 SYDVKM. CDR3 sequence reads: CASTQGQGGGYGYTF. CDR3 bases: TGTGCCAGCACCCAGGGACAGGGGGGTGGCTATGGCTACACCTTC.

The CDR3 is CASRWSPLAYLFF. In nucleotides, the CDR3 is TGTGCCAGCAGATGGAGCCCCCTCGCTTATTTGTTCTTC. V is TRBV27 and J is TRBJ2-1; D not certain. This CDR3 has 13 residues. Germline V gene data show CDR1 as MNHEY and CDR2 as SMNVEV (reference sequence). The germline V and J ends were trimmed by 6 bases and 15 bases, with 21 bases remaining between them.

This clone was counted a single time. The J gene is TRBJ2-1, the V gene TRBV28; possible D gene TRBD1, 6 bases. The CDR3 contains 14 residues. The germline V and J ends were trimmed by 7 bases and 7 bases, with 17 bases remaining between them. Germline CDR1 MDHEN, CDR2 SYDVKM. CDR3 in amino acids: CASKQGIGYNEQFF. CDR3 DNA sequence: TGTGCCAGCAAGCAGGGGATAGGCTATAATGAGCAGTTCTTC.

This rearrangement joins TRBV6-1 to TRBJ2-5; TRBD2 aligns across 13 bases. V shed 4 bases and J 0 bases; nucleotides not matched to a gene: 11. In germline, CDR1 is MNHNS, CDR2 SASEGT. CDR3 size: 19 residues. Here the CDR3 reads CASSGGTSGTQPYQETQYF. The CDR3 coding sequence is TGTGCCAGCAGTGGAGGGACTAGCGGGACTCAACCGTACCAAGAGACCCAGTACTTC.

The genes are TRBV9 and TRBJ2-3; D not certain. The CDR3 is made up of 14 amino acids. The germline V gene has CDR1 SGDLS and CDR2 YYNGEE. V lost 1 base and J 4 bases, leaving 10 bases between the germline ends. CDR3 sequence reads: CASSVNTRSDTQYF. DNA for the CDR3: TGTGCCAGCAGCGTAAATACGCGGTCAGATACGCAGTATTTT. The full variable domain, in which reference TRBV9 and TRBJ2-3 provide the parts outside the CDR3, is DSGVTQTPKHLITATGQRVTLRCSPRSGDLSVYWYQQSLDQGLQFLIQYYNGEERAKGNILERFSAQQFPDLHSELNLSSLELGDSALYFCASSVNTRSDTQYFGPGTRLTVL.

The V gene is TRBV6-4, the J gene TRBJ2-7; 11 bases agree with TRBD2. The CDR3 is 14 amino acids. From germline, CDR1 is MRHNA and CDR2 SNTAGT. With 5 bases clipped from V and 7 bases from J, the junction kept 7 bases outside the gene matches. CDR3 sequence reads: CASSKLAGANEQYF. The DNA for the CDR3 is TGTGCCAGCAGTAAACTAGCGGGGGCGAATGAGCAGTACTTC.